The 18 T cell receptor beta chains presented below share a single source sample, sequenced in a study of CD8 T cells in Susac syndrome (dated by TCRdb to the late 2010s). Receptors were amplified or captured by the immunoSEQ multiplex PCR assay. RNA was extracted with the RNeasy kit and roughly 0.45 to 1 ug was reverse transcribed using random hexamers. TCRdb cleaned the public reads at Q25 with fastp, built clones with MiXCR and kept in-frame beta chains. Records with the same CDR3 protein are collapsed into one entry carrying the most frequent genes and DNA. This sample comprises some 120,000 distinct CDR3 sequences, nearly 95% of them detected only once. Roughly 0.12% of the sample is in the top ten clones. The sample comprised CD4+ T cells from PBMCs. Receptor source: a human donor in good health.

This chain links TRBV30 with TRBJ2-1, with TRBD1 matching 11 bases. The CDR3 is made up of 14 amino acids. J gave up 10 bases and V 4 bases, and 9 bases lay outside the gene matches. Germline V lookup: CDR1 GTSNPN, CDR2 SVGIG (reference sequence). For the CDR3, the DNA is TGTGCCTGGATGGCCGGGACAGGGGGTTTCGAGCAGTTCTTC. Amino acid sequence: CAWMAGTGGFEQFF.

The chain recombines TRBV28 with TRBJ2-5; tentatively, D is TRBD1 (6 bases). Germline CDR1 is MDHEN and CDR2 is SYDVKM. The V gene lost 8 bases and the J gene lost 4 bases, with 14 bases spanning the gap. This CDR3 region has 13 residues. CDR3 in amino acids: CASGTGRRETQYF. The CDR3 coding sequence is TGTGCCAGCGGAACAGGGAGAAGAGAGACCCAGTACTTC.

The chain employs TRBV20-1 and TRBJ2-7; D might be TRBD2 (5 bases). The CDR3 contains 15 residues. Germline values: CDR1 DFQATT, CDR2 SNEGSKA (reference sequence). The V and J ends lost 0 bases and 3 bases respectively, with 15 bases between them. In nucleotides, the CDR3 is TGCAGTGCTAGAGATCTAGGGAGCGGAAACTACGAGCAGTACTTC. This translates into CSARDLGSGNYEQYF.

The V and J genes are TRBV15 and TRBJ1-1, with D hard to call. The CDR3 is 14 amino acids. V lost 1 base and J lost 0, with 6 bases in between. Germline V lookup: CDR1 LNHNV, CDR2 YYDKDF (reference sequence). The CDR3 loop is CATSRAGVNTEAFF. The DNA for the CDR3 is TGTGCCACCAGCAGAGCCGGTGTGAACACTGAAGCTTTCTTT.

This chain uses TRBV29-1 with TRBJ2-7; D is uncertain. CDR1 and CDR2 (germline): SQVTM, ANQGSEA. V was shortened by 5 bases and J by 1 base, with 15 bases between the two germline ends. The CDR3 has 14 amino acids. The DNA of the CDR3 is TGCAGCGTTACCTCAGGACGACTTTCCTACGAGCAGTACTTC. Translated: CSVTSGRLSYEQYF.

The chain recombines TRBV30 with TRBJ2-7; possible D gene TRBD2, 6 bases. The V gene's germline CDR1 is GTSNPN and CDR2 SVGIG (reference sequence). The CDR3 is made up of 12 amino acids. Trimming left V 7 bases short and J 2 bases short, with 12 bases between. The CDR3 region has the DNA TGTGCCTCTCAGCGGACTACCTACGAGCAGTACTTC. Translated, it gives CASQRTTYEQYF.

The chain recombines TRBV28 with TRBJ2-3; 7 bases match TRBD2. The ends lost 3 bases at V and 6 bases at J; junction bases unmatched: 6. The CDR3 has 14 residues. Germline assignment: CDR1 MDHEN and CDR2 SYDVKM. DNA for the CDR3: TGTGCCAGCAGTTTCGGCGGGAGTCGGGATACGCAGTATTTT. Amino acids: CASSFGGSRDTQYF.

In its sample, this clonotype was seen once. The V and J genes are TRBV7-8 and TRBJ2-7; the D is unclear. The germline V gene encodes CDR1 SGHVS and CDR2 FQNEAQ. V dropped 9 bases and J dropped 6 bases, with 12 bases sitting between them. The CDR3 extends over 11 amino acids. The CDR3 here is CASRMLGEQYF. For the CDR3, the DNA is TGTGCCAGTCGGATGCTGGGCGAGCAGTACTTC.

The rearrangement uses TRBV28 and TRBJ2-4; 10 nucleotides align to TRBD2. Germline V gene data show CDR1 as MDHEN and CDR2 as SYDVKM. CDR3 size: 16 residues. V shed 5 bases and J 0 bases; nucleotides not matched to a gene: 4. CDR3 nucleotides: TGTGCCAGCAGTCCCTGGACTAGCGGAGCCAAAAACATTCAGTACTTC. Its protein product is CASSPWTSGAKNIQYF.

This clonotype was picked up one time. The chain is built from TRBV5-1 and TRBJ1-1; D might be TRBD1 (6 bases). Trimming took off 4 bases at V and 2 bases at J, with 12 bases between the two ends. The length of the CDR3 is 14 residues. The germline CDR1 and CDR2 sequences are SGHRS and YFSETQ. The CDR3 here is CASSQGGKNTEAFF. The CDR3 nucleotides read TGCGCCAGCAGCCAAGGGGGGAAAAACACTGAAGCTTTCTTT.

The J gene is TRBJ2-7, the V gene TRBV15; 7 nucleotides line up with TRBD1. The CDR3 sequence is 15 residues long. Trimming took 3 bases from V and 5 from J; bases not matched to a gene: 10. Germline V gene data show CDR1 as LNHNV and CDR2 as YYDKDF (reference sequence). DNA of the CDR3: TGTGCCACCAGCAGCCTTTCGACAGGGCTCGACGAGCAGTACTTC. This codes for CATSSLSTGLDEQYF.

This chain joins TRBV10-3 and TRBJ2-5; no firm D call. Trimming took off 2 bases at V and 3 bases at J, with 1 base between the two ends. Germline CDR1 is ENHRY and CDR2 is SYGVKD. The CDR3 extends over 11 amino acids. CDR3 coding DNA: TGTGCCATCAGTGAGGAAGAGACCCAGTACTTC. This encodes CAISEEETQYF.

This clonotype appeared once. J is TRBJ1-5 and V is TRBV2, with a tentative D call TRBD1 (6 bases). The CDR3 consists of 14 residues. Trimming removed 7 bases at V and 1 base at J, with 11 bases between. The germline CDR1 and CDR2 sequences are SNHLY and FYNNEI. In DNA form, the CDR3 reads TGTGCCAGCACCAAAGGGGGGAGCAATCAGCCCCAGCATTTT. It specifies CASTKGGSNQPQHF.

Only a few counts were recorded for this clonotype. The chain is built from TRBV18 and TRBJ2-1, with D hard to call. Trimming removed 1 base at V and 9 bases at J, with 7 bases between. Germline CDR1 KGHSH, CDR2 LQKENI. The CDR3 has 12 residues. This chain's CDR3 is CASSPRWGEQFF. The CDR3 DNA reads as TGTGCCAGCTCACCACGGTGGGGTGAGCAGTTCTTC. Filled out from reference TRBV18 and TRBJ2-1, the complete variable domain reads NAGVMQNPRHLVRRRGQEARLRCSPMKGHSHVYWYRQLPEEGLKFMVYLQKENIIDESGMPKERFSAEFPKEGPSILRIQQVVRGDSAAYFCASSPRWGEQFFGPGTRLTVL.

The chain combines TRBV3-1 with TRBJ1-2; TRBD1 matches 7 bases. From germline, CDR1 is LGHDT and CDR2 YNNKEL (reference sequence). J was trimmed by 4 bases and V by 4 bases; bases with no gene match: 15. The CDR3 is made up of 17 amino acids. CDR3 bases: TGTGCCAGCAGCCGCGACCCGGGGACAGCTCATCTCTATGGCTACACCTTC. It is translated as CASSRDPGTAHLYGYTF.

The table lists this clonotype with a count of one. CDR3 bases: TGTGCCAGCAGCCTGTCAAGCGGGATGAACACCGGGGAGCTGTTTTTT. This translates into CASSLSSGMNTGELFF. The rearrangement joins TRBV2 to TRBJ2-2, with TRBD2 matching over 7 bases. V lost 6 bases to trimming and J lost 1 base; unmatched junction nucleotides: 8. This CDR3 is 16 amino acids long. Germline CDR1 and CDR2: SNHLY and FYNNEI.

The rearrangement links TRBV11-2 to TRBJ2-5; 8 nucleotides agree with TRBD1. There are 15 residues in the CDR3. Germline CDR1 SGHAT, CDR2 FQNNGV. J gave up 4 bases and V 2 bases, and 6 bases lay outside the gene matches. CDR3 loop: CASSLLTGGRETQYF. CDR3 sequence (DNA): TGTGCCAGCAGCTTACTAACAGGGGGAAGAGAGACCCAGTACTTC.

The V gene is TRBV5-4, the J gene TRBJ2-7, with a weak D call TRBD1 (5 bases). Germline CDR1 reads SGHNT; CDR2 reads YYREEE (reference sequence). CDR3 size: 13 residues. V gave up 1 base and J gave up 6 bases, with 11 bases separating them. CDR3 protein: CASSLKGSREQYF. CDR3 in DNA: TGTGCCAGCAGCTTGAAGGGGTCTCGCGAGCAGTACTTC.